This T cell receptor beta chain emerged from a study of blood T cell repertoires in COVID-19. Study-wide background: Collection of acute and convalescent COVID-19 samples took place in the United States, Italy and Spain. T cells, B-cell-depleted T cells, or PBMCs supplied cDNA or gDNA.

V was clipped by 7 bases and J by 2 bases, with 19 bases between them. The CDR3 runs 16 residues. Per germline, CDR1 LGHDT and CDR2 YNNKEL (reference sequence). As originally analysed: Estimated nucleated cell counts came from reference gene primer amplification. Assay: immunoSEQ multiplex PCR; the TCRdb copy retains only in-frame clones and omits some. Clonal size and the V and J genes are those of that table, whereas D and trimming came from the DNA. The table lists about 260,000 clones, roughly 90% of them singletons. The chain employs TRBV3-1 (or the pseudogene TRBV3-2) and TRBJ2-3; the D gene is possibly TRBD2 (6 bases). This receptor was identified in a man aged 25 to 40 with active or convalescent COVID-19. The sample comprised peripheral blood. The CDR3, as DNA: TGTGCCAGCACCCATCAGGCTGGGGGGTCCACAGATACGCAGTATTTT. The encoded protein is CASTHQAGGSTDTQYF.